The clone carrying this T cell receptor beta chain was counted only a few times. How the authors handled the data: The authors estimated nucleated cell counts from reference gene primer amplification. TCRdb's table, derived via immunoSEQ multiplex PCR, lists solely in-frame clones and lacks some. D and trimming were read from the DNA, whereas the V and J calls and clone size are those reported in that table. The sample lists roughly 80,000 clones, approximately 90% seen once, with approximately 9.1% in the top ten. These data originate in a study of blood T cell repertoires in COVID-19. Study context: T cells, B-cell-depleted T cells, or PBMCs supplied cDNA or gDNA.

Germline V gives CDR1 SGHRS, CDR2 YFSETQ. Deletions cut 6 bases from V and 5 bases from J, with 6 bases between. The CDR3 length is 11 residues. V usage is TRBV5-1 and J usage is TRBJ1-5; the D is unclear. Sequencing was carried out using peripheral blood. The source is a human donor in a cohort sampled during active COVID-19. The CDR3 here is CASIPYQPQHF. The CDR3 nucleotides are TGCGCCAGCATCCCGTATCAGCCCCAGCATTTT.